This T cell receptor (beta chain) was obtained from a study of CD8 T cells in ankylosing spondylitis. The table lists this clonotype with many counts. The antigen is undetermined. TCRdb re-called the 5' RACE reads through MiXCR, storing one row per CDR3 protein. The sample lists about 130,000 distinct CDR3 sequences, around 7% occurring once. Study results and limitations: In peripheral blood, disease-linked CD8+ clones occurred at relatively low frequencies.

This sequence was found in a male donor with ankylosing spondylitis or in good health (not recorded which). The specimen was blood, either unsorted or a sorted T cell fraction (not recorded which).

The CDR3 coding sequence is TGCGCCAGCAGCCAACAGGGGCAGAACTACAATGAGCAGTTCTTC. It translates to CASSQQGQNYNEQFF. The rearrangement links TRBV5-1 to TRBJ2-1; 7 bases align to TRBD1. Germline V lookup: CDR1 SGHRS, CDR2 YFSETQ. The CDR3 has 15 residues. With V trimmed by 4 bases and J by 3 bases, 7 bases remained unmatched.